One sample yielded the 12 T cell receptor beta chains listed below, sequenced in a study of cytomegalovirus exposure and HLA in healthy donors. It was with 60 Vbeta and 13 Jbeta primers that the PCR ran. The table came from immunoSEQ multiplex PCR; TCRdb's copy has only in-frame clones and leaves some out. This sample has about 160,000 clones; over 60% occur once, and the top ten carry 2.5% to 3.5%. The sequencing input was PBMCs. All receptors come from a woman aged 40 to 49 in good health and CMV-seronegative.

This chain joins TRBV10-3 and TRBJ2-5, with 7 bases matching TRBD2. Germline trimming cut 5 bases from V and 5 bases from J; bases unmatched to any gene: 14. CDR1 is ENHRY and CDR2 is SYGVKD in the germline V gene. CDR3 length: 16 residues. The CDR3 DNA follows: TGTGCCATCAGTAACCGAGTGACATCCGGGGGGGAGACCCAGTACTTC. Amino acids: CAISNRVTSGGETQYF.

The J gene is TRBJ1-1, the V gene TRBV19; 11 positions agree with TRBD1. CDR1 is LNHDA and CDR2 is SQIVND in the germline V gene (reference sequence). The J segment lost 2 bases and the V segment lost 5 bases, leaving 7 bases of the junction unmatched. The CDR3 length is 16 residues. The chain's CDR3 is CASSAGTGGSNTEAFF. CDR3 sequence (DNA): TGTGCCAGTAGTGCCGGGACAGGGGGTAGTAACACTGAAGCTTTCTTT.

The CDR3 region is CASSLGQEFSYNSPLHF. CDR3 bases: TGTGCCAGCAGCCTGGGACAGGAATTCTCCTATAATTCACCCCTCCACTTT. The chain combines TRBV5-6 with TRBJ1-6; 8 nucleotides match TRBD1. From germline, CDR1 is SGHDT and CDR2 YYEEEE. V lost 4 bases, J lost 0 bases, and 6 bases stayed unmatched. This CDR3 has 17 residues.

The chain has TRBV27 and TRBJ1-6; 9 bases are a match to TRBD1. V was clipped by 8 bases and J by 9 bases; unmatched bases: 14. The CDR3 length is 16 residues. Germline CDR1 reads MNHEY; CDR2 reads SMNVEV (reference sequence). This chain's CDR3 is CASALSTGGMFSPLHF. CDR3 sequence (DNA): TGTGCCAGCGCACTCTCGACAGGGGGGATGTTTTCACCCCTCCACTTT.

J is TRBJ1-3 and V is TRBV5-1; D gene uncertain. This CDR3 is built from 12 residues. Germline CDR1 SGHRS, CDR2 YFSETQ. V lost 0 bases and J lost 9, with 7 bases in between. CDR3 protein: CASSLESGTIYF. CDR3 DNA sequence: TGCGCCAGCAGCTTGGAATCGGGCACCATATATTTT.

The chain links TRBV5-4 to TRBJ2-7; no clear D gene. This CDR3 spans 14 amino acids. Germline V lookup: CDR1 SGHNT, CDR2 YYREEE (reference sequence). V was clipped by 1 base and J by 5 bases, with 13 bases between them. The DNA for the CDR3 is TGTGCCAGCAGCTTGTCTTACAAGCGCGACGAGCAGTACTTC. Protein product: CASSLSYKRDEQYF.

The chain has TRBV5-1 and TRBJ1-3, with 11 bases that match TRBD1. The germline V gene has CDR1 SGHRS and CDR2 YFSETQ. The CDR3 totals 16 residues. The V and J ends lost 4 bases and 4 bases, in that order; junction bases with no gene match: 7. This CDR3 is CASSGGQGAFGNTIYF. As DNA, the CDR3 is TGCGCCAGCAGCGGCGGACAGGGGGCTTTCGGAAACACCATATATTTT.

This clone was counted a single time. CDR3 nucleotide sequence: TGTGCCAGCAGCCAATTAAGGTCCCCTAGCGGGGGCATCAATGAGCAGTTCTTC. Translated, it gives CASSQLRSPSGGINEQFF. The gene calls are TRBV16 and TRBJ2-1; 10 bases match TRBD2. Germline lookup yields CDR1 KGHSY and CDR2 FQNENV. The CDR3 spans 18 residues. V lost 1 base to trimming and J lost 6 bases; unmatched junction nucleotides: 12.

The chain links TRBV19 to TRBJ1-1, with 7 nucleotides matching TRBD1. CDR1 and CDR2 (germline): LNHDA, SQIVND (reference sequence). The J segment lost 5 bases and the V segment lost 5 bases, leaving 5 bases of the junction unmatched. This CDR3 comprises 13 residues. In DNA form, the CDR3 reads TGTGCCAGTAGTGACAGGGCTAGGACTGAAGCTTTCTTT. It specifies CASSDRARTEAFF.

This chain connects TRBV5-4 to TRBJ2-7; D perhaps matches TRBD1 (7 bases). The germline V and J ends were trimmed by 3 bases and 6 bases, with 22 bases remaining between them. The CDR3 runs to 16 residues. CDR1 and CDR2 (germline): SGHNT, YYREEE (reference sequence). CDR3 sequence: CASSSGGTADSGEQYF. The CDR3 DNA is TGTGCCAGCAGCTCAGGGGGGACAGCGGATTCTGGCGAGCAGTACTTC. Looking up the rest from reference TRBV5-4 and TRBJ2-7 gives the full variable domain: ETGVTQSPTHLIKTRGQQVTLRCSSQSGHNTVSWYQQALGQGPQFIFQYYREEENGRGNFPPRFSGLQFPNYSSELNVNALELDDSALYLCASSSGGTADSGEQYFGPGTRLTVT.

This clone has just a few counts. The DNA of the CDR3 is TGTGCCAGCACCGGGGACAGAGTGAACACTGAAGCTTTCTTT. Its protein product is CASTGDRVNTEAFF. The J gene is TRBJ1-1, the V gene TRBV2; 7 nucleotides match TRBD1. The germline V gene encodes CDR1 SNHLY and CDR2 FYNNEI. CDR3 length: 14 amino acids. V lost 7 bases and J lost 0; bases outside the gene matches: 5.

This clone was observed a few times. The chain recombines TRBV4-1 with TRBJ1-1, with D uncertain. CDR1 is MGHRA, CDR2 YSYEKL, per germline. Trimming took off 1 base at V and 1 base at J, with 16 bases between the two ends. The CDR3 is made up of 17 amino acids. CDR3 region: CASSQGAVIPRNTEAFF. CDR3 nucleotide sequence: TGCGCCAGCAGCCAAGGGGCAGTTATACCGCGGAACACTGAAGCTTTCTTT.